A selection of T cell receptor beta chains follows, all from one sample in a study of identical twins. A single record per CDR3 protein comes from TCRdb applying MiXCR to the 5' RACE reads. This sample carries fewer than 550,000 distinct CDR3 sequences, 12% to 15% of them seen once, and the ten largest clones take roughly 0.42%. The data were also submitted as part of a second study, on yellow fever vaccine responses in identical twins.

Sequenced sample: CD4+ T cells sorted from blood. The receptors were gathered from a woman in her late teens or twenties in good health. Each CDR3 is given with its conserved first and last residue. A D gene is named only where the DNA matches it firmly. Clone sizes are given selectively: once, few, many, or a class where the clone is expanded.

>TRBJ1-4|.|few|TRBV20-1
CTHWWEKLFF
TGCACCCACTGGTGGGAAAAACTGTTTTTT
>TRBJ2-1|.|.|TRBV14
CASSQALISTIAYNEQFF
TGTGCCAGCAGCCAAGCACTAATCAGTACAATTGCATACAATGAGCAGTTCTTC
>TRBJ1-2|.|.|TRBV4-1
CASSQDQTAHYGYTF
TGCGCCAGCAGCCAAGACCAGACAGCGCACTATGGCTACACCTTC
>TRBJ1-5|TRBD1|many|TRBV12-3/TRBV12-4
CASRGDRVGNQPQHF
TGTGCCAGCAGGGGGGACAGGGTTGGCAATCAGCCCCAGCATTTT
>TRBJ1-5|.|many|TRBV7-2
CASSYRVGQPQHF
TGTGCCAGCAGCTACAGGGTCGGACAGCCCCAGCATTTT
>TRBJ1-6|TRBD1|few|TRBV5-1
CATGTGTNSPLHF
TGCGCCACCGGGACAGGGACTAATTCACCCCTCCACTTT
>TRBJ2-5|.|.|TRBV7-6
CASSPRAPGETQYF
TGTGCCAGCAGCCCCCGGGCTCCGGGGGAGACCCAGTACTTC
>TRBJ1-2|.|few|TRBV10-3
CAISESSQGNGYTF
TGTGCCATCAGTGAGTCGTCGCAGGGTAATGGCTACACCTTC
>TRBJ1-4|.|.|TRBV29-1
CSVFNEKLFF
TGCAGCGTTTTTAATGAAAAACTGTTTTTT
>TRBJ1-6|.|many|TRBV29-1
CSVSDLGSPLHF
TGCAGCGTTAGTGACCTTGGTTCACCCCTCCACTTT
>TRBJ2-3|.|.|TRBV11-2
CASRPGGKNTDTQYF
TGTGCCAGCCGACCGGGCGGAAAGAACACAGATACGCAGTATTTT
>TRBJ2-7|TRBD1|.|TRBV4-1
CASSQAAGQGLGEQYF
TGCGCCAGCAGCCAAGCAGCGGGACAGGGATTAGGCGAGCAGTACTTC
>TRBJ2-7|TRBD1|few|TRBV20-1
CSARNPGQGSYEQYF
TGCAGTGCTAGAAACCCGGGACAGGGCTCCTACGAGCAGTACTTC
>TRBJ2-1|TRBD1|.|TRBV12-3/TRBV12-4
CASSPPGGHEQFF
TGTGCCAGCAGCCCCCCAGGGGGCCATGAGCAGTTCTTC
>TRBJ2-2|.|many|TRBV12-3/TRBV12-4
CASSLQGGGGELFF
TGTGCCAGCAGTTTACAGGGGGGCGGCGGGGAGCTGTTTTTT
>TRBJ2-5|.|.|TRBV27
CASRPRTNFEQETQYF
TGTGCCAGCAGACCGCGGACTAACTTCGAGCAAGAGACCCAGTACTTC
>TRBJ1-2|.|many|TRBV12-3/TRBV12-4
CASSPKTQGNYGYTF
TGTGCCAGCAGTCCAAAAACACAGGGAAACTATGGCTACACCTTC
>TRBJ2-5|TRBD1|.|TRBV4-2
CASSQVESGGGETQYF
TGTGCCAGCAGCCAAGTGGAGTCAGGGGGCGGGGAGACCCAGTACTTC
>TRBJ2-5|TRBD1|.|TRBV20-1
CSAFSGQTQETQYF
TGCAGTGCCTTCTCGGGACAGACCCAAGAGACCCAGTACTTC
>TRBJ1-5|.|.|TRBV28
CASTAPGNQPQHF
TGTGCCAGCACCGCCCCGGGCAATCAGCCCCAGCATTTT
>TRBJ1-2|.|.|TRBV6-6
CASSYSEVMGYTF
TGTGCCAGCAGTTACTCGGAGGTTATGGGCTACACCTTC
>TRBJ2-1|.|few|TRBV10-3
CATTGTPTHNEQFF
TGTGCTACCACCGGGACTCCAACCCACAATGAGCAGTTCTTC
>TRBJ1-2|.|.|TRBV2
CATQDGYGYTF
TGTGCCACCCAAGACGGCTATGGCTACACCTTC
>TRBJ2-2|TRBD1|.|TRBV5-1
CASSPGDRGGSGELFF
TGCGCCAGCAGCCCCGGGGACAGGGGAGGATCCGGGGAGCTGTTTTTT
>TRBJ1-3|TRBD1|few|TRBV27
CASSPGTGSRNTIYF
TGTGCCAGCAGTCCAGGGACAGGGAGTAGGAACACCATATATTTT
>TRBJ2-1|TRBD2|few|TRBV3-1
CASSQFAGGPGEQFF
TGTGCCAGCAGCCAATTCGCGGGAGGGCCCGGTGAGCAGTTCTTC
>TRBJ2-7|TRBD2|.|TRBV20-1
CSARDRVGTSGRRNPEQYF
TGCAGTGCTAGGGACAGGGTCGGGACTAGCGGGAGGAGGAATCCGGAGCAGTACTTC
>TRBJ2-7|.|.|TRBV2
CASSEERIYEQYF
TGTGCCAGCAGTGAAGAGCGGATCTACGAGCAGTACTTC
>TRBJ2-5|.|.|TRBV28
CASSLGTLPRSQYF
TGTGCCAGCAGTTTAGGGACCCTCCCGCGGTCCCAGTACTTC
>TRBJ2-1|TRBD2|.|TRBV7-2
CASSLVGTRGYNEQFF
TGTGCCAGCAGCTTAGTGGGGACTAGGGGGTACAATGAGCAGTTCTTC
>TRBJ2-2|TRBD1|.|TRBV28
CASSLLPTGVTGELFF
TGTGCCAGCAGTTTATTACCGACAGGGGTCACCGGGGAGCTGTTTTTT
>TRBJ1-5|.|few|TRBV12-3/TRBV12-4
CASSTPNQPQHF
TGTGCCAGCAGTACACCTAATCAGCCCCAGCATTTT
>TRBJ2-7|.|few|TRBV5-6
CASSSLTEQYF
TGTGCCAGCAGCTCGCTGACCGAGCAGTACTTC
>TRBJ2-5|.|.|TRBV11-2
CASSLVRQETQYF
TGTGCCAGCAGTTTAGTGAGGCAAGAGACCCAGTACTTC
>TRBJ2-1|TRBD2|.|TRBV12-3/TRBV12-4
CASTLIGGRAYNEQFF
TGTGCCAGCACCCTAATCGGGGGGAGGGCCTACAATGAGCAGTTCTTC
>TRBJ2-1|.|.|TRBV20-1
CSARDMGAGAPSNEQFF
TGCAGTGCTAGAGATATGGGGGCGGGGGCCCCTTCCAATGAGCAGTTCTTC
>TRBJ1-2|.|.|TRBV14
CASSQLRRGGIYGYTF
TGTGCCAGCAGCCAGCTACGACGAGGGGGGATTTATGGCTACACCTTC
>TRBJ1-1|.|.|TRBV20-1
CSARDLKGDTEAFF
TGCAGTGCTAGAGATCTAAAGGGGGACACTGAAGCTTTCTTT
>TRBJ2-3|TRBD2|many|TRBV12-3/TRBV12-4
CASSFGTSGDTDTQYF
TGTGCCAGCAGTTTTGGGACTAGCGGGGACACAGATACGCAGTATTTT
>TRBJ1-6|TRBD1|few|TRBV12-3/TRBV12-4
CASSPSGQINSPLHF
TGTGCCAGCAGTCCATCGGGACAGATTAATTCACCCCTCCACTTT
>TRBJ1-1|.|.|TRBV18
CASSASSGTNTEAFF
TGTGCCAGCTCAGCCTCTTCAGGGACGAACACTGAAGCTTTCTTT
>TRBJ1-1|.|many|TRBV12-3/TRBV12-4
CASTKSGNTEAFF
TGTGCCAGCACCAAGAGTGGGAACACTGAAGCTTTCTTT
>TRBJ1-6|TRBD1|few|TRBV7-9
CASSFGQGDSPLHF
TGTGCCAGCAGCTTCGGACAGGGGGATTCACCCCTCCACTTT
>TRBJ2-4|.|few|TRBV4-1
CASSQTGIQYF
TGCGCCAGCAGCCAAACTGGGATTCAGTACTTC
>TRBJ1-1|TRBD1|.|TRBV12-3/TRBV12-4
CASSPLGQTAGNTEAFF
TGTGCCAGCAGTCCCTTGGGACAGACCGCGGGGAACACTGAAGCTTTCTTT
>TRBJ1-5|TRBD1|.|TRBV2
CASTGTGYSNQPQHF
TGTGCCAGCACCGGGACAGGGTATAGCAATCAGCCCCAGCATTTT